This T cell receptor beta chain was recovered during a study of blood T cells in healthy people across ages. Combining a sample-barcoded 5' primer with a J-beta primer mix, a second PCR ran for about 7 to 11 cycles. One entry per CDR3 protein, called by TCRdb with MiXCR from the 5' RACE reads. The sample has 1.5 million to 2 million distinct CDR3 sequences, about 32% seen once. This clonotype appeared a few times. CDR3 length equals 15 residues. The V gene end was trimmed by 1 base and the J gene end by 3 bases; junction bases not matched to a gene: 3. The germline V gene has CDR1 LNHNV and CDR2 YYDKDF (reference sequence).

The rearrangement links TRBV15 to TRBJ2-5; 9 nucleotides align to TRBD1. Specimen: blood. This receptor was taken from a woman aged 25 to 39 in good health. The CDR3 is CATSRGDRVKETQYF. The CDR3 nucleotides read TGTGCCACCAGCAGAGGGGACAGGGTAAAAGAGACCCAGTACTTC.